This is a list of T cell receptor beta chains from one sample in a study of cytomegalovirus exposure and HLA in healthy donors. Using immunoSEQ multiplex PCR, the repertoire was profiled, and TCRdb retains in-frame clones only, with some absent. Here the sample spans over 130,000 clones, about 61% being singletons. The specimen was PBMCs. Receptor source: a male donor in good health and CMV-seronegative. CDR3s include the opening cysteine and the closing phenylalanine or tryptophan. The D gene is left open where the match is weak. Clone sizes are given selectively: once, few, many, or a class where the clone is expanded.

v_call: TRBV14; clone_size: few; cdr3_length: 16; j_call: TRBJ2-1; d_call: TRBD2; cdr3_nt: TGTGCCAGCAGCCGACTTAGCGGGGGGCGTTACAATGAGCAGTTCTTC; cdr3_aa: CASSRLSGGRYNEQFF
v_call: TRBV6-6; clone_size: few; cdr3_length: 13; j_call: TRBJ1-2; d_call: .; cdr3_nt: TGTGCCAGCAGTCCCGGGGGTTACTATGGCTACACCTTC; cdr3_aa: CASSPGGYYGYTF
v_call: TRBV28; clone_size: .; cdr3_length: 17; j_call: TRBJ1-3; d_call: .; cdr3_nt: TGTGCCAGCAGTCCCCCAATACAGGTTAATGACGGAAACACCATATATTTT; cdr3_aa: CASSPPIQVNDGNTIYF
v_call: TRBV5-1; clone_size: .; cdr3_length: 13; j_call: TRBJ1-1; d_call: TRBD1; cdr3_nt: TGCGCCAGCCACCAGGGGGCGAACACTGAAGCTTTCTTT; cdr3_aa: CASHQGANTEAFF
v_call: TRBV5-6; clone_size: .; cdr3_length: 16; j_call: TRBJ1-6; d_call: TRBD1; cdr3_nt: TGTGCCAGCAGCTTAGGACAGGGGTGGATTAATTCACCCCTCCACTTT; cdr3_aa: CASSLGQGWINSPLHF
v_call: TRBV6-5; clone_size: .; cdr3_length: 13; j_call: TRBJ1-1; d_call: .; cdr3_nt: TGTGCCAGCAGTTCCCGTAGTTTGACTGAAGCTTTCTTT; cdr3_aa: CASSSRSLTEAFF
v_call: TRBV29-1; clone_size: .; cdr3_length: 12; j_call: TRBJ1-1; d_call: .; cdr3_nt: TGCAGCGCCGGGGAAATGAACACTGAAGCTTTCTTT; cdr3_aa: CSAGEMNTEAFF
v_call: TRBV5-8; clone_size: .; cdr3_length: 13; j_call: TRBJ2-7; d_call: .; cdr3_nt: TGTGCCAGCAGCCAGACTTCTTCCTACGAGCAGTACTTC; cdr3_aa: CASSQTSSYEQYF
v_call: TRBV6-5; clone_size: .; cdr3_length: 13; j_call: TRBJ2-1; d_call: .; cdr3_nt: TGTGCCAGCAGTTCGCCCGACTCCGGAAGGCAGTTCTTC; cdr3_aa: CASSSPDSGRQFF
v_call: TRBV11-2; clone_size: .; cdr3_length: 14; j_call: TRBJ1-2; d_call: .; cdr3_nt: TGTGCCAGCAGCTTAGGCTTGGCAAACTATGGCTACACCTTC; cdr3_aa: CASSLGLANYGYTF
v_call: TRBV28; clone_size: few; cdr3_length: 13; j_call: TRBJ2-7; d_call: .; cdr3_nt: TGTGCCAGCAGTTTAGTTGGGGCCAGGGGGCAGTACTTC; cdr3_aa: CASSLVGARGQYF
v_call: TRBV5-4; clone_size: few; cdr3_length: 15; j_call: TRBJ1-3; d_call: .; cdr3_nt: .; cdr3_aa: CASSLDSTSGNTIYF
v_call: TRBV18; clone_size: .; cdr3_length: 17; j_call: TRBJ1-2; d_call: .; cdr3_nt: TGTGCCAGCTCACCAGTTCTGAGGGCCCCCCTCGACTATGGCTACACCTTC; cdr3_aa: CASSPVLRAPLDYGYTF
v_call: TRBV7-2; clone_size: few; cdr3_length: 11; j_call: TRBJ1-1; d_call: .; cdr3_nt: TGTGCCAGCAGCGCGGAGTCTGAAGCTTTCTTT; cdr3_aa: CASSAESEAFF
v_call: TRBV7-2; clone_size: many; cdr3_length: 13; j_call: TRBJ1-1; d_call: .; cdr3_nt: TGTGCCAGCAGCATAACAGGGAAAACTGAAGCTTTCTTT; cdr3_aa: CASSITGKTEAFF
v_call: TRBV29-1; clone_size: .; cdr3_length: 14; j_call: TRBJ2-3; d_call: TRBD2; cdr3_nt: TGCAGCGGTAGCGGGGGGGCGGGTTCCGATACGCAGTATTTT; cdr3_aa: CSGSGGAGSDTQYF
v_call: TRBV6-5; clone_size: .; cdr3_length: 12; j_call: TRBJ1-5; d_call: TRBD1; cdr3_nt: TGTGCCAGCAGCTTTCGACAGGGCCCCCAGCATTTT; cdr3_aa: CASSFRQGPQHF
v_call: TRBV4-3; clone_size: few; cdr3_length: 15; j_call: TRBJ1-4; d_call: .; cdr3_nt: TGCGCCAGCAGCTGGAGACAGCAGGCTAATGAAAAACTGTTTTTT; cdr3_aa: CASSWRQQANEKLFF
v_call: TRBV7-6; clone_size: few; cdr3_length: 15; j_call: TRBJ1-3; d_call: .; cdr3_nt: TGTGCCAGCAGCTTAGCGGGGGGGACTGGAAACACCATATATTTT; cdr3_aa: CASSLAGGTGNTIYF
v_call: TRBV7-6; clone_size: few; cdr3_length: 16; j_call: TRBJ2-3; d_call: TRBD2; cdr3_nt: TGTGCCAGCAGCTCGGGACTAGCGGGGCCCACAGATACGCAGTATTTT; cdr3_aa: CASSSGLAGPTDTQYF
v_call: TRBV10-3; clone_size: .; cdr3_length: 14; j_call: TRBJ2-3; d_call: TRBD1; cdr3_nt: TGTGCCACCGGGGACAGCTCGAGCGCAGATACGCAGTATTTT; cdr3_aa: CATGDSSSADTQYF
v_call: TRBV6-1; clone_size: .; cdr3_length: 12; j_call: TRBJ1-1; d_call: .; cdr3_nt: TGTGCCAGCAGGCAGGGGAACACTGAAGCTTTCTTT; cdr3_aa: CASRQGNTEAFF
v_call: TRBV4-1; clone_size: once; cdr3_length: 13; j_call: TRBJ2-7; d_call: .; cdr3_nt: TGCGCCAGCAGCCAAGATTTCAGGGTCGAGCAGTACTTC; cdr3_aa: CASSQDFRVEQYF
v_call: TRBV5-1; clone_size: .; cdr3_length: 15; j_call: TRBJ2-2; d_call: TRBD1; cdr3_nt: TGCGCCAGCAGCCCCGGGACAGGGGTAACCGGGGAGCTGTTTTTT; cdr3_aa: CASSPGTGVTGELFF
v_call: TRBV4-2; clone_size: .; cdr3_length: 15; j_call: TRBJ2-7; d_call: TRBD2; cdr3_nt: TGTGCCAGCAGCCAAACCGGGACTAGCGGCTACGAGCAGTACTTC; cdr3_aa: CASSQTGTSGYEQYF
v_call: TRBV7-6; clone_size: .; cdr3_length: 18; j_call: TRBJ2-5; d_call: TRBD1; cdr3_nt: TGTGCCAGCAGCTTAGTACCGGGAGACAGGGGGACACAAGAGACCCAGTACTTC; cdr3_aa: CASSLVPGDRGTQETQYF
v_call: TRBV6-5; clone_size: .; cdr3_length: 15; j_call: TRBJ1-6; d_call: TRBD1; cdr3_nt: TGTGCCAGCAGTTACAGCGACAGGGTAACTTCACCCCTCCACTTT; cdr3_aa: CASSYSDRVTSPLHF
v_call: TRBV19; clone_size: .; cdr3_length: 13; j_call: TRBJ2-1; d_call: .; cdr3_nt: TGTGCCAGTAGCCTTAACAGGTTTGATGAGCAGTTCTTC; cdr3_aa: CASSLNRFDEQFF